The sequence of this T cell receptor (beta chain) was determined in a study of T-cell reconstitution after alpha-beta-depleted transplantation in children. This clonotype occurred a few times. Germline CDR1 reads KGHSH; CDR2 reads LQKENI. The germline V and J ends were trimmed by 5 bases and 3 bases, with 17 bases remaining between them. This CDR3 comprises 15 residues. For TCRbeta, the library was prepared with unique molecular identifiers. Each CDR3 protein gets one entry after TCRdb re-called the PCR reads with MiXCR. The data contain under 750,000 distinct CDR3 sequences, under 30% of them singletons.

The sample consisted of PBMCs, mostly from graft donor cells, taken 360 days after TCRalphabeta/CD19-depleted stem cell transplant. The clonotype originates from a boy under two years old who had a stem cell transplant for acute myeloid leukemia, so the T cells may come from the graft donor. The gene calls are TRBV18 and TRBJ2-7; maybe TRBD1 (6 bases). The CDR3 coding sequence is TGTGCCAGCTCATCCCAGACGGGACAAAGCTACGAGCAGTACTTC. Translating it yields CASSSQTGQSYEQYF. Full variable domain (rest looked up from reference TRBV18 and TRBJ2-7): NAGVMQNPRHLVRRRGQEARLRCSPMKGHSHVYWYRQLPEEGLKFMVYLQKENIIDESGMPKERFSAEFPKEGPSILRIQQVVRGDSAAYFCASSSQTGQSYEQYFGPGTRLTVT.